This T cell receptor beta chain was documented in a study of CD8 T cells in Susac syndrome. About the research overall: Roughly six sequenced Susac syndrome patients had clinically active disease, while fewer than ten were in remission.

Germline values: CDR1 LNHNV, CDR2 YYDKDF (reference sequence). The CDR3 consists of 16 residues. The junction had 8 bases not matched to a gene; V was cut back by 0 bases and J by 4 bases. CD8+ and CD4+ T cells from blood underwent TCR beta sequencing. Details on this clonotype: What it recognizes is unknown.

Random-hexamer reverse transcription was applied to roughly 0.5 to 1 ug RNA. An immunoSEQ multiplex PCR amplified TCR beta CDR3 over 54 Vbeta and 13 Jbeta. TCRdb analysed the immunoSEQ multiplex PCR reads with MiXCR anew, one entry per CDR3 protein. Of roughly 190,000 distinct CDR3 sequences in the sample, approximately 95% were seen once. Findings of the study overall: Across the total CD8+ repertoires, fewer than 20 Susac-specific public clones were detected, and across the CD8+ TEMRA repertoires, roughly 5 such clones were detected.

The rearrangement links TRBV15 to TRBJ1-1, with TRBD1 matching 7 bases. The receptor's source is a human donor with Susac syndrome. The sample comprised CD8+ T cells from PBMCs. The CDR3 loop is CATSRDSAGGPTEAFF. The CDR3 coding sequence is TGTGCCACCAGCAGAGATTCAGCAGGGGGTCCCACTGAAGCTTTCTTT.